The 10 T cell receptor beta chains reported below all come from one sample, sequenced in a study of cytomegalovirus exposure and HLA in healthy donors. Data came from immunoSEQ multiplex PCR; TCRdb stores just in-frame clones and leaves some out. The sample yields around 150,000 clones, about 91% seen once. Sample: PBMCs. The receptors were sampled from a woman younger than 30 in good health and CMV-seropositive.

This clone was seen just once. The CDR3 DNA reads as TGTGCCTGGAGTGTGGAGGGCCGGCAGCCCCAGCATTTT. As protein: CAWSVEGRQPQHF. The chain has TRBV30 and TRBJ1-5, with D hard to call. In germline, CDR1 is GTSNPN, CDR2 SVGIG (reference sequence). CDR3 size: 13 residues. Trimming pared 0 bases from V and 7 bases from J, leaving 10 bases between.

V gene TRBV28 combines with J gene TRBJ1-3, with a weak D call TRBD1 (5 bases). Germline V lookup: CDR1 MDHEN, CDR2 SYDVKM. The CDR3 runs 14 residues. V shed 7 bases and J shed 1 base, with 11 bases lying between them. The CDR3 DNA is TGTGCCAGCACAGGTCGGGGGTCTGGAAACACCATATATTTT. Protein product: CASTGRGSGNTIYF.

V is TRBV15 and J is TRBJ1-1; 9 positions agree with TRBD1. Germline loops: CDR1 LNHNV, CDR2 YYDKDF (reference sequence). The CDR3 is 13 residues long. V gave up 10 bases and J gave up 2 bases; unmatched junction bases: 5. CDR3 coding DNA: TGTGCCAGCAGACAGGGGGGTAACACTGAAGCTTTCTTT. Protein: CASRQGGNTEAFF.

This clone was counted only a few times. This chain uses TRBV5-1 with TRBJ1-2; 7 positions match TRBD1. CDR1 is SGHRS, CDR2 YFSETQ, per germline. This CDR3 is built from 17 residues. V trimming: 3 bases; J trimming: 0 bases; junction bases outside the gene matches: 11. The CDR3 sequence: CASSSTGDRITNYGYTF. The CDR3 DNA is TGCGCCAGCAGCTCTACCGGGGACAGAATTACTAACTATGGCTACACCTTC.

V is TRBV4-3 and J is TRBJ1-3; D is possibly TRBD1 (5 bases). The CDR3 totals 17 residues. Germline V lookup: CDR1 LGHNA, CDR2 YSLEER. Trimming took off 0 bases at V and 4 bases at J, with 16 bases between the two ends. In nucleotides, the CDR3 is TGCGCCAGCAGCCAAGATTGGGATGGGACTTCAGGAAACACCATATATTTT. This sequence encodes CASSQDWDGTSGNTIYF.

This clone was observed once. This chain connects TRBV6-6 to TRBJ2-7, with 10 bases identical to TRBD2. J gave up 0 bases and V 6 bases, and 2 bases lay outside the gene matches. The CDR3 contains 14 residues. The germline V gene encodes CDR1 MNHNY and CDR2 SVGAGI (reference sequence). The CDR3 region has the DNA TGTGCCAGCAGCACTAGCGGGGCCTCCTACGAGCAGTACTTC. Residues: CASSTSGASYEQYF.

This chain links TRBV19 with TRBJ2-1, with 13 bases aligning to TRBD2. The germline gives CDR1 LNHDA, CDR2 SQIVND (reference sequence). This CDR3 has 12 residues. V dropped 5 bases and J dropped 15; count of bases not matched to a gene: 4. CDR3 in amino acids: CASSETSGRMFF. The CDR3 bases are TGTGCCAGTAGTGAGACTAGCGGGAGGATGTTCTTC.

V and J are TRBV2 and TRBJ2-1; 8 bases are shared with TRBD1. With 6 bases clipped from V and 4 bases from J, the junction kept 11 bases outside the gene matches. The germline CDR1 and CDR2 sequences are SNHLY and FYNNEI. The CDR3 extends over 16 amino acids. The CDR3 nucleotides are TGTGCCAGCAGGAATACAACCGGGACAGGATACAATGAGCAGTTCTTC. This sequence encodes CASRNTTGTGYNEQFF.

The chain joins TRBV7-8 to TRBJ2-7; the match to TRBD2 covers 7 bases. J lost 5 bases, V lost 3 bases, and 10 bases had no gene match. Germline V CDR1 and CDR2: SGHVS, FQNEAQ. The CDR3 covers 15 residues. The CDR3 coding sequence is TGTGCCAGCAGCTTTTCTGGCGGGAGACCCCACGAGCAGTACTTC. Its translation is CASSFSGGRPHEQYF.

V gene TRBV4-2 combines with J gene TRBJ1-3, with D perhaps matching TRBD1 (5 bases). The ends were cut back, 1 base at V and 0 bases at J, with 10 bases in the middle. Germline values: CDR1 LGHNA, CDR2 YNFKEQ. The CDR3 spans 16 residues. CDR3: CASSQGDSRSGNTIYF. Here the CDR3 DNA reads TGTGCCAGCAGCCAAGGGGACTCCCGCTCTGGAAACACCATATATTTT.